This record concerns one T cell receptor (beta chain) sequence. Trimming cost V 3 bases and J 8 bases, with 26 bases left between them. The CDR3 runs to 19 residues. CDR1 SGHVS and CDR2 FQNEAQ come from the germline V gene. The entry originates in a study of T-cell reconstitution after alpha-beta-depleted transplantation in children. Unique molecular identifiers featured in how the TCRbeta library was prepared. TCRdb fed the PCR reads into MiXCR, producing one record per CDR3 protein. The sample contains nearly 550,000 distinct CDR3 sequences, around 18% of which appear only once. The sample here was PBMCs from the stem cell graft donor, taken from the stem cell graft. The V gene is TRBV7-8, the J gene TRBJ2-6; D is undetermined. This clonotype was obtained from a human donor who donated a stem cell graft to a child with acute lymphoblastic leukemia. The chain's CDR3 is CASSLPLYGTAPGSNVLTF. CDR3 DNA sequence: TGTGCCAGCAGCTTGCCCCTATATGGAACCGCCCCCGGGTCCAACGTCCTGACTTTC.